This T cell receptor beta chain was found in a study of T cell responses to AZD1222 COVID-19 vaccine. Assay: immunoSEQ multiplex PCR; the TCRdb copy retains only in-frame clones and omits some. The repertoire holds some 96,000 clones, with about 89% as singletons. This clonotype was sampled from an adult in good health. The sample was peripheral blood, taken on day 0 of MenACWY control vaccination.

Written as DNA, the CDR3 is TGCACCAGCAGCGATAGGGGGGTTACCTACAATGAGCAGTTCTTC. This translates into CTSSDRGVTYNEQFF. The chain employs TRBV1 and TRBJ2-1. TRBV1 is marked as a pseudogene. This CDR3 is built from 15 residues.